This T cell receptor (beta chain) was sequenced during a study of blood T cell repertoires in COVID-19. Study summary: COVID-19 samples, acute and convalescent, were from the United States, Italy and Spain. From T cells, B-cell-depleted T cells, or PBMCs came the material, which was cDNA or gDNA.

This CDR3 has 15 amino acids. Deletions cut 4 bases from V and 3 bases from J, with 15 bases between. Germline CDR1 reads SGDLS; CDR2 reads YYNGEE. TCRdb's table, derived via immunoSEQ multiplex PCR, lists solely in-frame clones and lacks some. This sample has about 120,000 clones; over 60% occur once, and the top ten carry 3% to 4.5%. The genes are TRBV9 and TRBJ2-3; D possibly corresponds to TRBD2 (6 bases). Sequenced material: peripheral blood. The source of this sequence is a woman of 80 years or more with acute or convalescent COVID-19. The CDR3 sequence is CASSRDSLTTDTQYF. DNA of the CDR3: TGTGCCAGCAGCAGGGACTCCTTAACTACAGATACGCAGTATTTT.